The 30 T cell receptor beta chains below were found in one sample sequenced in a study of glioma-infiltrating T cells after dendritic cell vaccination. Time point reported: after dendritic cell vaccination, including at tumor progression/relapse. The table came from immunoSEQ multiplex PCR; TCRdb's copy has only in-frame clones and leaves some out. Counted here are around 90,000 clones, 75% to 90% occurring once; the ten biggest clones make up approximately 2.1%. The source material was blood, sampled after dendritic cell vaccination. The receptors derive from a human donor with glioblastoma.

This clone is a singleton in its sample. This rearrangement joins TRBV11-3 to TRBJ1-1; D gene unclear. CDR3 size: 12 residues. V gave up 0 bases and J gave up 7 bases, with 6 bases separating them. Per germline, CDR1 SGHNT and CDR2 YENEEA. The CDR3 spells CASSLDGGEAFF. CDR3 nucleotide sequence: TGTGCCAGCAGCTTAGACGGCGGTGAAGCTTTCTTT. The full variable domain, completed using reference TRBV11-3 and TRBJ1-1, is EAGVVQSPRYKIIEKKQPVAFWCNPISGHNTLYWYLQNLGQGPELLIRYENEEAVDDSQLPKDRFSAERLKGVDSTLKIQPAELGDSAVYLCASSLDGGEAFFGQGTRLTVV.

This chain links TRBV18 with TRBJ2-1, with 7 nucleotides matching TRBD1. The CDR3 loop spans 14 amino acids. CDR1 is KGHSH and CDR2 is LQKENI in the germline V gene. Trimming at V came to 0 bases and at J to 6 bases, leaving 2 bases not matched to a gene. The CDR3 spells CASSPPTGSNEQFF. The CDR3 region has the DNA TGTGCCAGCTCACCACCGACAGGGTCCAATGAGCAGTTCTTC.

V and J are TRBV19 and TRBJ2-2; 11 positions match TRBD1. There are 15 residues in the CDR3. Trimming took 3 bases from V and 4 from J; bases not matched to a gene: 1. Germline loops: CDR1 LNHDA, CDR2 SQIVND (reference sequence). This CDR3 reads CASSMDRGLTGELFF. The DNA for the CDR3 is TGTGCCAGTAGTATGGACAGGGGGCTCACCGGGGAGCTGTTTTTT.

This clone was detected only a few times. The chain carries TRBV7-9 and TRBJ2-5; TRBD1 agrees at 7 bases. V was pared by 5 bases and J by 1 base, with 7 bases of the junction left unmatched. The CDR3 is made up of 15 amino acids. Germline-derived CDR1 and CDR2 are SEHNR and FQNEAQ (reference sequence). The CDR3 DNA reads TGTGCCAGCAGCACCCTAAACAGGGGCCAAGAGACCCAGTACTTC. Translation gives CASSTLNRGQETQYF.

The chain has TRBV5-4 and TRBJ2-1, with a weak D call TRBD2 (5 bases). V lost 0 bases and J lost 5, with 9 bases in between. Germline V gene sequence: CDR1 SGHNT, CDR2 YYREEE (reference sequence). The CDR3 runs to 14 residues. The CDR3 sequence is CASSLGGVHNEQFF. The CDR3, as DNA: TGTGCCAGCAGCTTGGGGGGAGTGCACAATGAGCAGTTCTTC. The complete variable domain, with remaining parts taken from reference TRBV5-4 and TRBJ2-1, reads ETGVTQSPTHLIKTRGQQVTLRCSSQSGHNTVSWYQQALGQGPQFIFQYYREEENGRGNFPPRFSGLQFPNYSSELNVNALELDDSALYLCASSLGGVHNEQFFGPGTRLTVL.

This clone was recorded only once. V and J are TRBV15 and TRBJ2-5; D gene uncertain. The DNA end is a closer match to TRBJ2-7, so the J assignment may be wrong. Germline CDR1 LNHNV, CDR2 YYDKDF (reference sequence). This CDR3 has 15 amino acids. CDR3 in amino acids: CATSRDPRVIYEQYF. For the CDR3, the DNA is TGTGCCACCAGCAGAGATCCGAGAGTAATCTACGAGCAGTACTTC.

The chain links TRBV5-6 to TRBJ2-5; 7 positions match TRBD1. The CDR3 has 15 residues. V lost 0 bases to trimming and J lost 7 bases; unmatched junction nucleotides: 9. CDR1 and CDR2 (germline): SGHDT, YYEEEE. As DNA, the CDR3 is TGTGCCAGCAGCTTGGAGGTCAGGGGGTGGGGGACCCAGTACTTC. Its protein product is CASSLEVRGWGTQYF.

V and J are TRBV18 and TRBJ2-7, with 8 bases matching TRBD1. V dropped 5 bases and J dropped 7; count of bases not matched to a gene: 7. CDR3 length: 13 residues. CDR1 and CDR2 from the germline V gene are KGHSH and LQKENI. Here the CDR3 DNA reads TGTGCCAGCTCATCCCCCGGGGACAGGGAGCAGTACGTC. Amino acids: CASSSPGDREQYV.

CDR3 region: CASSGSGPYEQYV. The DNA of the CDR3 is TGTGCCAGCAGTGGTTCAGGTCCCTACGAGCAGTACGTC. The chain links TRBV6-1 to TRBJ2-7; no firm D call. CDR3 length equals 13 residues. Deletions cut 4 bases from V and 2 bases from J, with 9 bases between. Germline assignment: CDR1 MNHNS and CDR2 SASEGT.

The J gene is TRBJ2-1, the V gene TRBV6-1; 10 positions match TRBD1. The CDR3 contains 15 residues. In germline, CDR1 is MNHNS, CDR2 SASEGT. The ends lost 7 bases at V and 9 bases at J; junction bases unmatched: 12. In DNA, the CDR3 is TGTGCCAGCACCCGGGACAGGGGTTTGGTTTTTGAGCAGTTCTTC. It encodes CASTRDRGLVFEQFF.

The chain recombines TRBV5-1 with TRBJ2-7; D not certain. Trimming shortened V by 5 bases and J by 7 bases, and 16 bases separated the two germline ends. The germline CDR1 and CDR2 sequences are SGHRS and YFSETQ. The CDR3 runs 13 residues. The CDR3 DNA is TGCGCCAGCAGTCGCGACCGCGTGAGGGAGCAGTACTTC. It encodes CASSRDRVREQYF.

This clone has just a few counts. CDR3 DNA sequence: TGTGCCAGCAGCTTACAGTTAACTAATGAAAAACTGTTTTTT. Protein sequence: CASSLQLTNEKLFF. The chain carries TRBV6-5 and TRBJ1-4, with D unresolved. V was cut by 6 bases and J by 1 base, with 9 bases left in between. Germline assignment: CDR1 MNHEY and CDR2 SVGAGI. This CDR3 is 14 amino acids long.

This chain uses TRBV9 with TRBJ1-6, with TRBD1 matching over 7 bases. CDR1 SGDLS and CDR2 YYNGEE come from the germline V gene. Losses at the gene ends were 3 bases for V and 11 bases for J; bases not matched to a gene: 5. This CDR3 comprises 13 residues. CDR3 in DNA: TGTGCCAGCAGCGGGGACAGCCTACCACCCCTCCACTTT. Protein product: CASSGDSLPPLHF. Full variable domain (missing parts from reference TRBV9 and TRBJ1-6): DSGVTQTPKHLITATGQRVTLRCSPRSGDLSVYWYQQSLDQGLQFLIQYYNGEERAKGNILERFSAQQFPDLHSELNLSSLELGDSALYFCASSGDSLPPLHFGNGTRLTVT.

The rearrangement uses TRBV18 and TRBJ1-4; maybe TRBD1 (6 bases). Germline V gives CDR1 KGHSH, CDR2 LQKENI. The CDR3 has 15 amino acids. V gave up 4 bases and J gave up 2 bases, with 11 bases separating them. The CDR3 DNA is TGTGCCAGCTCACGCACAGGGTCCACTAATGAAAAACTGTTTTTT. Its protein is CASSRTGSTNEKLFF.

The chain links TRBV9 to TRBJ2-1; 7 positions agree with TRBD2. V was clipped by 3 bases and J by 5 bases; unmatched bases: 5. Germline assignment: CDR1 SGDLS and CDR2 YYNGEE. This CDR3 spans 14 amino acids. DNA for the CDR3: TGTGCCAGCAGCGCTACGGGGGGTAACAATGAGCAGTTCTTC. This encodes CASSATGGNNEQFF.

V is TRBV2 and J is TRBJ2-5, with D possibly matching TRBD2 (6 bases). The CDR3 is 13 residues long. The V end lost 4 bases, the J end lost 5 bases, and 11 bases lay between the germline ends. Germline V lookup: CDR1 SNHLY, CDR2 FYNNEI. CDR3 protein: CASSGRGTETQYF. The CDR3 coding sequence is TGTGCCAGCAGTGGGAGGGGAACCGAGACCCAGTACTTC.

The J gene is TRBJ1-4, the V gene TRBV25-1; 8 bases align to TRBD1. The germline CDR1 and CDR2 sequences are MGHDK and SYGVNS. V was pared by 3 bases and J by 7 bases, with 4 bases of the junction left unmatched. CDR3 length equals 14 residues. CDR3 region: CASSDPGQVEKLFF. CDR3 nucleotide sequence: TGTGCCAGCAGTGATCCGGGACAGGTTGAAAAACTGTTTTTT.

J is TRBJ2-7 and V is TRBV5-6, with 7 bases aligning to TRBD1. Looked up from germline, CDR1 is SGHDT and CDR2 is YYEEEE. The junction had 3 bases not matched to a gene; V was cut back by 2 bases and J by 7 bases. CDR3 length: 12 amino acids. The CDR3 nucleotides are TGTGCCAGCAGCTTAGGACAGGAGGAGCAGTACGTC. Its translation is CASSLGQEEQYV.

This rearrangement joins TRBV2 to TRBJ2-5; a weak D match, TRBD1 (6 bases). This CDR3 is 14 amino acids long. V gave up 6 bases and J gave up 5 bases, with 16 bases separating them. Germline lookup yields CDR1 SNHLY and CDR2 FYNNEI. The CDR3 nucleotides read TGTGCCAGCAGGATGGGACACGCTGGGGAGACCCAGTACTTC. Translated, it gives CASRMGHAGETQYF.

The chain carries TRBV7-9 and TRBJ2-1, with D tentatively TRBD2 (5 bases). Germline V gene sequence: CDR1 SEHNR, CDR2 FQNEAQ (reference sequence). V gave up 5 bases and J gave up 8 bases, with 22 bases separating them. This CDR3 spans 16 amino acids. CDR3 DNA: TGTGCCAGCAGCCCCTTGTACAAGTCTGGGAGTCATGAGCAGTTCTTC. It translates to CASSPLYKSGSHEQFF.

This chain joins TRBV7-2 and TRBJ2-1, with D possibly TRBD1 on 6 matching bases. Germline lookup yields CDR1 SGHTA and CDR2 FQGNSA. Trimming cost V 5 bases and J 12 bases, with 14 bases left between them. The CDR3 runs to 12 residues. The CDR3 here is CASSATGSLQFF. The CDR3 bases are TGTGCCAGCAGCGCCACAGGGAGTTTGCAGTTCTTC. Full variable domain (rest looked up from reference TRBV7-2 and TRBJ2-1): GAGVSQSPSNKVTEKGKDVELRCDPISGHTALYWYRQSLGQGLEFLIYFQGNSAPDKSGLPSDRFSAERTGGSVSTLTIQRTQQEDSAVYLCASSATGSLQFFGPGTRLTVL.

The chain uses TRBV5-1 and TRBJ2-5; perhaps TRBD2 as D (6 bases). V lost 4 bases and J lost 5, with 15 bases in between. The germline V gene encodes CDR1 SGHRS and CDR2 YFSETQ. The length of the CDR3 is 14 residues. The CDR3 sequence is CASSATLAKETQYF. The CDR3 bases are TGCGCCAGCAGCGCCACCCTAGCGAAGGAGACCCAGTACTTC. The variable domain in full, with the rest retrieved from reference TRBV5-1 and TRBJ2-5, is KAGVTQTPRYLIKTRGQQVTLSCSPISGHRSVSWYQQTPGQGLQFLFEYFSETQRNKGNFPGRFSGRQFSNSRSEMNVSTLELGDSALYLCASSATLAKETQYFGPGTRLLVL.

This chain links TRBV2 with TRBJ1-6; D is perhaps TRBD1 (6 bases). The CDR3 loop spans 14 amino acids. V lost 5 bases and J lost 9, with 14 bases in between. Germline V gives CDR1 SNHLY, CDR2 FYNNEI. CDR3 nucleotide sequence: TGTGCCAGCAGTCCATCTGGGGGCTCTTCACCCCTCCACTTT. Its translation is CASSPSGGSSPLHF. The entire variable domain, with the rest obtained from reference TRBV2 and TRBJ1-6, is as follows: EPEVTQTPSHQVTQMGQEVILRCVPISNHLYFYWYRQILGQKVEFLVSFYNNEISEKSEIFDDQFSVERPDGSNFTLKIRSTKLEDSAMYFCASSPSGGSSPLHFGNGTRLTVT.

The chain is built from TRBV2 and TRBJ2-2; D is unresolved. Germline-derived CDR1 and CDR2 are SNHLY and FYNNEI. V was trimmed by 5 bases and J by 0 bases, leaving 10 bases between them. This CDR3 comprises 15 residues. The CDR3 region is CASSSQLSNTGELFF. The DNA of the CDR3 is TGTGCCAGCAGTTCCCAGTTGTCGAACACCGGGGAGCTGTTTTTT.

The chain links TRBV2 to TRBJ2-1; 13 nucleotides line up with TRBD2. Per the germline V gene, CDR1 is SNHLY and CDR2 is FYNNEI. Germline trimming cut 7 bases from V and 9 bases from J; bases unmatched to any gene: 9. The CDR3 extends over 15 amino acids. The DNA for the CDR3 is TGTGCCAGCACCCCGCAACTAGCGGGAGGGAGTGAGCAGTTCTTC. Protein sequence: CASTPQLAGGSEQFF.

The chain joins TRBV13 to TRBJ2-3, with D perhaps matching TRBD1 (6 bases). The V end was cut by 6 bases, the J end by 0 bases, with 13 bases between. The CDR3 runs 15 residues. Germline assignment: CDR1 PRHDT and CDR2 FYEKMQ (reference sequence). CDR3 nucleotide sequence: TGTGCCAGCAGTTGGGAACAGGGCAGCACAGATACGCAGTATTTT. This gives the protein CASSWEQGSTDTQYF.

This clone was seen only once. CDR3 bases: TGTGCCAGCAGTTACGCGGGGAGCTCTGGAAACACCATATATTTT. Its protein product is CASSYAGSSGNTIYF. V is TRBV6-6 and J is TRBJ1-3; D ambiguous. Germline assignment: CDR1 MNHNY and CDR2 SVGAGI (reference sequence). V was pared by 2 bases and J by 0 bases, with 8 bases between. The length of the CDR3 is 15 residues.

This clone has just a few counts. This chain links TRBV2 with TRBJ1-5; possibly TRBD1 for D (6 bases). This CDR3 is 12 amino acids long. CDR1 is SNHLY, CDR2 FYNNEI, per germline. V shed 6 bases and J shed 5 bases, with 8 bases lying between them. Written as DNA, the CDR3 is TGTGCCAGCAGAGCAGGGGATCAGCCCCAGCATTTT. Translation: CASRAGDQPQHF. The full variable domain, completed using reference TRBV2 and TRBJ1-5, is EPEVTQTPSHQVTQMGQEVILRCVPISNHLYFYWYRQILGQKVEFLVSFYNNEISEKSEIFDDQFSVERPDGSNFTLKIRSTKLEDSAMYFCASRAGDQPQHFGDGTRLSIL.

The genes are TRBV10-2 and TRBJ2-5, with D perhaps TRBD1 (6 bases). V lost 8 bases to trimming and J lost 6 bases, with 13 bases between them. In germline, CDR1 is WSHSY, CDR2 SAAADI. The CDR3 covers 12 residues. The CDR3 protein is CASSGTGKTQYF. The DNA of the CDR3 is TGCGCCAGCTCGGGCACAGGGAAGACCCAGTACTTC.

The rearrangement links TRBV7-2 to TRBJ1-1; D perhaps matches TRBD1 (5 bases). The CDR3 extends over 15 amino acids. Germline CDR1 and CDR2: SGHTA and FQGNSA. V was trimmed by 1 base and J by 2 bases, leaving 11 bases between them. CDR3 amino acids: CASSLGPWGNTEAFF. The CDR3 nucleotides read TGTGCCAGCAGCTTAGGTCCATGGGGCAACACTGAAGCTTTCTTT.